The present entry profiles one T cell receptor beta chain with its context. Its antigen is not known. TCRdb ran MiXCR on the 5' RACE reads and lists one entry per CDR3 protein. The sample yields over 550,000 distinct CDR3 sequences, about 7% seen once. This sample was taken from a study of identical twins. Trimming stripped 1 base from V and 1 base from J, with 11 bases between. CDR1 SQVTM and CDR2 ANQGSEA come from the germline V gene. The CDR3 runs 15 residues. Regarding the study as a whole: These conclusions were based on statistical analysis (cross-sectional, not following the same donors).

These records were also assigned to another study, of yellow fever vaccine responses in identical twins.

V is TRBV29-1 and J is TRBJ2-1; D might be TRBD2 (7 bases). The clonotype originates from a woman in her late teens or twenties in good health. Sequencing input: PBMCs. In DNA, the CDR3 is TGCAGCGTTGAAGGTGCGGGGGCATCCTACAATGAGCAGTTCTTC. Its protein product is CSVEGAGASYNEQFF.